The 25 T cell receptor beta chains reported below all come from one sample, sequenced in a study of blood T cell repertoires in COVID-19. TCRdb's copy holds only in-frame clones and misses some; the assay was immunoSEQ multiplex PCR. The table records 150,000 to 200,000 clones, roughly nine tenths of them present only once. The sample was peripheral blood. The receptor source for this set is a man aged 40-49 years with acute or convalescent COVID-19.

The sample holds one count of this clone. The DNA of the CDR3 is TGTGCCAGCAGAGGGAGGGCCTACGAGCAGTACTTC. Encoded protein: CASRGRAYEQYF. The chain couples TRBV27 to TRBJ2-7, with 7 positions matching TRBD2. The CDR3 is 12 amino acids. The germline gives CDR1 MNHEY, CDR2 SMNVEV (reference sequence). V was clipped by 6 bases and J by 2 bases; unmatched bases: 1.

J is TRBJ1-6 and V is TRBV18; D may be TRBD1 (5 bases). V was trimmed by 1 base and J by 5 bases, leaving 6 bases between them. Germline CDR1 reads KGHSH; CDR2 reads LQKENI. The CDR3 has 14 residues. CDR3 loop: CASSPLGDNSPLHF. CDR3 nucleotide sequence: TGTGCCAGCTCACCACTAGGGGATAATTCACCCCTCCACTTT. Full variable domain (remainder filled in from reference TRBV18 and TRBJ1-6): NAGVMQNPRHLVRRRGQEARLRCSPMKGHSHVYWYRQLPEEGLKFMVYLQKENIIDESGMPKERFSAEFPKEGPSILRIQQVVRGDSAAYFCASSPLGDNSPLHFGNGTRLTVT.

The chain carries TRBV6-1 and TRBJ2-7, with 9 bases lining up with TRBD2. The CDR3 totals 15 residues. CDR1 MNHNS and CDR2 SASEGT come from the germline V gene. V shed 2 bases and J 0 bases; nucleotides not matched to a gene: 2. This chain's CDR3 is CASSEIAGASYEQYF. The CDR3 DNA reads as TGTGCCAGCAGTGAAATAGCGGGGGCCTCCTACGAGCAGTACTTC.

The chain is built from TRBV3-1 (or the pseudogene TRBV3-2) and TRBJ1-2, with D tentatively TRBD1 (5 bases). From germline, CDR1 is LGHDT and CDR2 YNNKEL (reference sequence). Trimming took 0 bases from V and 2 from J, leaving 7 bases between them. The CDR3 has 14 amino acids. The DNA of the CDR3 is TGTGCCAGCAGCCAAGAGCAGGGCAACTATGGCTACACCTTC. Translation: CASSQEQGNYGYTF.

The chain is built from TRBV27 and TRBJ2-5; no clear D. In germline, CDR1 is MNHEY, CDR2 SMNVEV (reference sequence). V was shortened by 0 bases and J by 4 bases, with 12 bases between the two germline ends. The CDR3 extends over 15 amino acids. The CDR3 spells CASSLSIDLGETQYF. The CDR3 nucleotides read TGTGCCAGCAGTTTATCGATCGACTTGGGAGAGACCCAGTACTTC.

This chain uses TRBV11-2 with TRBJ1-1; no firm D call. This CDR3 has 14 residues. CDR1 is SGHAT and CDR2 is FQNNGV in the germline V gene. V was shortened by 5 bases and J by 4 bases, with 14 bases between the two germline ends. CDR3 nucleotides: TGTGCCAGCAGCCTGTTTCGGGGTAGCACTGAAGCTTTCTTT. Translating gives CASSLFRGSTEAFF.

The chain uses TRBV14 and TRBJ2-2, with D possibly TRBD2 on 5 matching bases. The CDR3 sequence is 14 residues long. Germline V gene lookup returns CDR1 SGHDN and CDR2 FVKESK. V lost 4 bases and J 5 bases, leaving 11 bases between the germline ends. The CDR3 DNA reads TGTGCCAGCAGCCTGATGGGCGGGACCGGGGAGCTGTTTTTT. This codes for CASSLMGGTGELFF.

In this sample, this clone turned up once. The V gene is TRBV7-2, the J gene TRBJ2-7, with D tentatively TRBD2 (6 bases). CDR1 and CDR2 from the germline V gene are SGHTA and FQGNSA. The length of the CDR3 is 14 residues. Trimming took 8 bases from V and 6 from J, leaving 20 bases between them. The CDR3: CASRRGREKTEQYF. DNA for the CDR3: TGTGCCAGCCGACGGGGCCGGGAGAAGACCGAGCAGTACTTC. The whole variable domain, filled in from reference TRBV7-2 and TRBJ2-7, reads GAGVSQSPSNKVTEKGKDVELRCDPISGHTALYWYRQSLGQGLEFLIYFQGNSAPDKSGLPSDRFSAERTGGSVSTLTIQRTQQEDSAVYLCASRRGREKTEQYFGPGTRLTVT.

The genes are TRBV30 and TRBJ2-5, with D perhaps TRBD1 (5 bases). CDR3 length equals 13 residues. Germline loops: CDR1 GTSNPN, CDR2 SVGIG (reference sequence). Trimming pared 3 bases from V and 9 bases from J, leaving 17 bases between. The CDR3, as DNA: TGTGCCTGGAGACTTACACAGGATTTGGCCCAGTACTTC. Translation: CAWRLTQDLAQYF.

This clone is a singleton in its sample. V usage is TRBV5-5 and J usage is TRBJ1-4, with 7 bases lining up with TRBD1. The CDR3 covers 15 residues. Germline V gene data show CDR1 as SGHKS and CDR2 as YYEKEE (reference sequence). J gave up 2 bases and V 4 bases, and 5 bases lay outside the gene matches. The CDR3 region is CASSIDRATNEKLFF. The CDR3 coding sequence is TGTGCCAGCAGCATTGACAGGGCTACTAATGAAAAACTGTTTTTT.

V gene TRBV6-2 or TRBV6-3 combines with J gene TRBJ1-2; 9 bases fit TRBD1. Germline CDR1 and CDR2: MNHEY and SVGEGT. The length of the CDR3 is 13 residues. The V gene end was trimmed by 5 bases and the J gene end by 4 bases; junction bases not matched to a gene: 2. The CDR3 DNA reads TGTGCCAGCAGTCCGACAGGGGGCTATGGCTACACCTTC. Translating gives CASSPTGGYGYTF.

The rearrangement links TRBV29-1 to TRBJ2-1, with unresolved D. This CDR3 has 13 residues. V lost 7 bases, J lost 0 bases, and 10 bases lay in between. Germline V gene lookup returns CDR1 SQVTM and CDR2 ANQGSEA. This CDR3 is CSAVKSSYNEQFF. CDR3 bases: TGCAGCGCCGTAAAGAGCTCCTACAATGAGCAGTTCTTC.

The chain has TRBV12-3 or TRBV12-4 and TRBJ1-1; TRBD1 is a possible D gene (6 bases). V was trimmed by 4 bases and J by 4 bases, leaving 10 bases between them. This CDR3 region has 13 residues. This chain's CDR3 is CASSSSDSTEAFF. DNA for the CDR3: TGTGCCAGCAGTTCCTCGGACAGCACTGAAGCTTTCTTT.

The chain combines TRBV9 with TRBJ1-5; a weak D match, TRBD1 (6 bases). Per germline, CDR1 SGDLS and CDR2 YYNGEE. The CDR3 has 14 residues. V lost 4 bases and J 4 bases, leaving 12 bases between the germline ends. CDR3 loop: CASSPSRGNQPQHF. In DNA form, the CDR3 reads TGTGCCAGCAGCCCCAGTAGGGGGAATCAGCCCCAGCATTTT. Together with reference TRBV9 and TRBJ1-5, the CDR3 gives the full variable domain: DSGVTQTPKHLITATGQRVTLRCSPRSGDLSVYWYQQSLDQGLQFLIQYYNGEERAKGNILERFSAQQFPDLHSELNLSSLELGDSALYFCASSPSRGNQPQHFGDGTRLSIL.

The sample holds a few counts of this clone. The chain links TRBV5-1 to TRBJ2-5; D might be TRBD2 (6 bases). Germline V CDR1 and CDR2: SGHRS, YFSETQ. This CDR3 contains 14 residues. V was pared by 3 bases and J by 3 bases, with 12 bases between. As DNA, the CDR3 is TGCGCCAGCAGCTCGGGGGTACTAAAAGAGACCCAGTACTTC. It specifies CASSSGVLKETQYF.

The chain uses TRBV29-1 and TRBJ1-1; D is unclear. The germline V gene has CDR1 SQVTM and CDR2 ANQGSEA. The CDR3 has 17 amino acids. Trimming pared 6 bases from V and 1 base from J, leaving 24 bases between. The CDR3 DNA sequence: TGCAGCGTCCCCAGCAAAAAAACAGAAATTCGGAACACTGAAGCTTTCTTT. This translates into CSVPSKKTEIRNTEAFF.

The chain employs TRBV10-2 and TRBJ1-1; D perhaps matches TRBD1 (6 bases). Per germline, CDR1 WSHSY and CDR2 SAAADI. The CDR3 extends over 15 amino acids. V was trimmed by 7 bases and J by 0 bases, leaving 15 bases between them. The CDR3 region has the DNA TGCGCCAGCACTCTGACAGGTTTACTGAACACTGAAGCTTTCTTT. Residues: CASTLTGLLNTEAFF.

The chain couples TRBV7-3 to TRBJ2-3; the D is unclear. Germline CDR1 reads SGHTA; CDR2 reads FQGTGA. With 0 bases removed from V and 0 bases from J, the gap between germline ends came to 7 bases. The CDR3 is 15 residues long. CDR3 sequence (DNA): TGTGCCAGCAGCTTAACTAGCTCTAGCACAGATACGCAGTATTTT. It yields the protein CASSLTSSSTDTQYF. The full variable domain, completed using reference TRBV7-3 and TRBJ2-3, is GAGVSQTPSNKVTEKGKYVELRCDPISGHTALYWYRQSLGQGPEFLIYFQGTGAADDSGLPNDRFFAVRPEGSVSTLKIQRTERGDSAVYLCASSLTSSSTDTQYFGPGTRLTVL.

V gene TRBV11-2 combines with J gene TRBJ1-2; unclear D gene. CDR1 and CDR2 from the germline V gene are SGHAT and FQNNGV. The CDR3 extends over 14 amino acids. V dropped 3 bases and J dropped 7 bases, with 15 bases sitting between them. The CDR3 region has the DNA TGTGCCAGCAGCTTGCTCGGCCGAGCGACTGGCTACACCTTC. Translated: CASSLLGRATGYTF.

CDR3 DNA sequence: TGTGCCAGCAGTTACCTAGGATATGGCTACACCTTC. Translated, it gives CASSYLGYGYTF. This chain links TRBV6-2 or TRBV6-3 with TRBJ1-2; D unclear. The germline V gene has CDR1 MNHEY and CDR2 SVGEGT. V lost 2 bases to trimming and J lost 5 bases, with 6 bases between them. The CDR3 extends over 12 amino acids.

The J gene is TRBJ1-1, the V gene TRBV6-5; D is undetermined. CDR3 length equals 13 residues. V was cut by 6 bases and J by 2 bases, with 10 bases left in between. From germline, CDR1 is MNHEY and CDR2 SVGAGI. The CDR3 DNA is TGTGCCAGCAGCTTAGAATTAAACACTGAAGCTTTCTTT. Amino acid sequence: CASSLELNTEAFF.

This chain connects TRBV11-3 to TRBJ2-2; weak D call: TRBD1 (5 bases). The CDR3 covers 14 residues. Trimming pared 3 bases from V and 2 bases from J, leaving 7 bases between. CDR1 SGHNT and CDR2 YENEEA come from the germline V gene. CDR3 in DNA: TGTGCCAGCAGCTTCAGGGTAAACACCGGGGAGCTGTTTTTT. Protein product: CASSFRVNTGELFF.

The CDR3 nucleotides are TGTGCCAGCAGTGAGGGCAGCTTCTATGGCTACACCTTC. It codes for CASSEGSFYGYTF. This sequence joins TRBV6-1 and TRBJ1-2; D gene uncertain. There are 13 residues in the CDR3. Per the germline V gene, CDR1 is MNHNS and CDR2 is SASEGT. The V end was cut by 3 bases, the J end by 4 bases, with 9 bases between.

The DNA for the CDR3 is TGTGCCAGCAGTCGGACAGCTAACTATGGCTACACCTTC. Protein: CASSRTANYGYTF. The chain combines TRBV2 with TRBJ1-2; a possible D gene is TRBD1 (6 bases). The CDR3 has 13 amino acids. Germline CDR1 SNHLY, CDR2 FYNNEI. The V end was cut by 5 bases, the J end by 0 bases, with 7 bases between.

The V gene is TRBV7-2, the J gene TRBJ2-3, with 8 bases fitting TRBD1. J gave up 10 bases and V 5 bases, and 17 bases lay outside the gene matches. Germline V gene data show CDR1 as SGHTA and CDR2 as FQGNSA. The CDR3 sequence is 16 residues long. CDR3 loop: CASSRRNGHGTGAQYF. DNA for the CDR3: TGTGCCAGCAGCCGCAGAAACGGACACGGGACAGGTGCGCAGTATTTT.